Below, 8 T cell receptor beta chains from the same sample are listed, as sequenced in a study of shared clonotypes between healthy human individuals. CD45RO negativity and positive selection for CCR7 defined naive CD8 cells, a population that excluded terminally differentiated effector memory CD45RA+ cells. Assay: immunoSEQ multiplex PCR; the TCRdb copy retains only in-frame clones and omits some. The table lists a few hundred thousand clones, around 95% of them singletons. Input material: naive CD8+ T cells sorted from blood. The origin of the receptors is a woman aged 25-40 years in good health.

This rearrangement joins TRBV6-1 to TRBJ2-7, with 9 bases lining up with TRBD1. This CDR3 region has 14 residues. The V gene end was trimmed by 5 bases and the J gene end by 1 base; junction bases not matched to a gene: 3. The germline CDR1 and CDR2 sequences are MNHNS and SASEGT. CDR3: CASSSGQGSYEQYF. The CDR3 nucleotides read TGTGCCAGCAGTTCTGGACAGGGGTCCTACGAGCAGTACTTC.

The rearrangement joins TRBV5-1 to TRBJ2-7, with TRBD2 as a possible D gene (5 bases). The germline gives CDR1 SGHRS, CDR2 YFSETQ. This CDR3 has 15 residues. Trimming shortened V by 5 bases and J by 0 bases, and 15 bases separated the two germline ends. The DNA for the CDR3 is TGCGCCAGCAGAGACCGGGATTCAAGCTCCTACGAGCAGTACTTC. It codes for CASRDRDSSSYEQYF.

This chain links TRBV28 with TRBJ2-1, with a tentative D call TRBD1 (6 bases). Trimming removed 5 bases at V and 2 bases at J, with 10 bases between. Germline CDR1 and CDR2: MDHEN and SYDVKM. The CDR3 runs to 14 residues. CDR3 region: CASSPRGPYNEQFF. Written as DNA, the CDR3 is TGTGCCAGCAGTCCCAGGGGTCCCTACAATGAGCAGTTCTTC.

DNA for the CDR3: TGTGCCAGCAGTGGCCCCCGGACAGGGCCGAGGAACTATGGCTACACCTTC. This encodes CASSGPRTGPRNYGYTF. The chain links TRBV2 to TRBJ1-2; 8 nucleotides agree with TRBD1. CDR3 length equals 17 residues. The trim removed 4 bases at V and 2 bases at J, leaving 12 bases unmatched. Germline assignment: CDR1 SNHLY and CDR2 FYNNEI.

CDR3 coding DNA: TGCGCCAGCAGCTTTGAGGGCCCGGTGAGCATGAACACTGAAGCTTTCTTT. Encoded protein: CASSFEGPVSMNTEAFF. This chain joins TRBV5-1 and TRBJ1-1; D unresolved. The CDR3 consists of 17 residues. Per germline, CDR1 SGHRS and CDR2 YFSETQ. The V and J ends lost 2 bases and 0 bases respectively, with 17 bases between them.

The rearrangement uses TRBV7-8 and TRBJ2-2; 8 bases line up with TRBD2. The ends lost 5 bases at V and 3 bases at J; junction bases unmatched: 11. The germline gives CDR1 SGHVS, CDR2 FQNEAQ. The CDR3 is 17 residues long. CDR3 in DNA: TGTGCCAGCAGCGAGGGATTGCGGGAGGCCCACACCGGGGAGCTGTTTTTT. Translation: CASSEGLREAHTGELFF.

This chain uses TRBV19 with TRBJ2-1; D possibly corresponds to TRBD2 (5 bases). V lost 3 bases to trimming and J lost 9 bases, with 15 bases between them. Germline V gene sequence: CDR1 LNHDA, CDR2 SQIVND (reference sequence). This CDR3 region has 14 residues. CDR3 residues: CASSILAAEGEQFF. The DNA of the CDR3 is TGTGCCAGTAGTATTCTGGCAGCTGAGGGTGAGCAGTTCTTC.

The chain uses TRBV7-6 and TRBJ2-2; 9 positions agree with TRBD1. Germline CDR1 is SGHVS and CDR2 is FNYEAQ. Trimming removed 2 bases from V and 4 bases from J; junction bases left unmatched: 11. This CDR3 region has 18 residues. This CDR3 is CASSLSEGTGFFTGELFF. As DNA, the CDR3 is TGTGCCAGCAGCTTATCCGAAGGGACAGGGTTTTTCACCGGGGAGCTGTTTTTT. The variable domain in full, completed from reference TRBV7-6 and TRBJ2-2, reads GAGVSQSPRYKVTKRGQDVALRCDPISGHVSLYWYRQALGQGPEFLTYFNYEAQQDKSGLPNDRFSAERPEGSISTLTIQRTEQRDSAMYRCASSLSEGTGFFTGELFFGEGSRLTVL.